The 7 T cell receptor beta chains listed next were all sequenced from one sample in a study of T and B cells in COVID-19 patients. TRB was amplified from about 240-490 ng of blood genomic DNA. BIOMED2 TRB-A/B primer pools were used in multiplex TRB PCR. One entry per CDR3 protein results from TCRdb running MiXCR on the multiplex PCR reads. The sample shows roughly 2,000 distinct CDR3 sequences, approximately 25% of them seen only once. The sample comprised blood. Receptors originate from a human donor with active COVID-19.

The chain employs TRBV19 and TRBJ1-1; 7 bases align to TRBD1. This CDR3 spans 16 amino acids. Germline lookup yields CDR1 LNHDA and CDR2 SQIVND (reference sequence). The junction had 10 bases not matched to a gene; V was cut back by 6 bases and J by 0 bases. CDR3 nucleotide sequence: TGTGCCAGTAGCGCAAACAGGGGAACAATGAACACTGAAGCTTTCTTT. Residues: CASSANRGTMNTEAFF. The variable domain in full, with the rest retrieved from reference TRBV19 and TRBJ1-1, is DGGITQSPKYLFRKEGQNVTLSCEQNLNHDAMYWYRQDPGQGLRLIYYSQIVNDFQKGDIAEGYSVSREKKESFPLTVTSAQKNPTAFYLCASSANRGTMNTEAFFGQGTRLTVV.

Within the sample, this clonotype is medium-sized. V and J are TRBV5-6 and TRBJ2-2, with a tentative D call TRBD1 (6 bases). Germline values: CDR1 SGHDT, CDR2 YYEEEE. V shed 2 bases and J shed 4 bases, with 6 bases lying between them. The length of the CDR3 is 13 residues. CDR3 protein: CASSLQGTGELFF. The CDR3 region has the DNA TGTGCCAGCAGCTTACAGGGCACCGGGGAGCTGTTTTTT.

On this clonotype itself: This could be a read error, since a much larger clone is one nucleotide away. The V and J genes are TRBV5-4 and TRBJ2-1; D ambiguous. Germline V gene data show CDR1 as SGHNT and CDR2 as YYREEE (reference sequence). This CDR3 has 12 residues. As DNA, the CDR3 is TGTGTCAGCAGCTTGGCCAACAATGAGCAGTTCTTC. Protein sequence: CVSSLANNEQFF.

This clonotype was counted between two and nine times. This chain connects TRBV4-2 to TRBJ2-3; D is unresolved. Trimming took 0 bases from V and 1 from J, leaving 11 bases between them. CDR1 is LGHNA and CDR2 is YNFKEQ in the germline V gene. This CDR3 is 16 amino acids long. The CDR3 loop reads CASSQDAWQGTDTQYF. The CDR3, as DNA: TGTGCCAGCAGCCAAGACGCCTGGCAGGGCACAGATACGCAGTATTTT.

In this sample, this clonotype is medium-sized. V is TRBV5-4 and J is TRBJ2-3; 11 positions agree with TRBD2. The CDR3 is 16 residues long. J gave up 4 bases and V 2 bases, and 6 bases lay outside the gene matches. CDR1 SGHNT and CDR2 YYREEE come from the germline V gene (reference sequence). The CDR3: CASSFPTSGKADTQYF. The CDR3 DNA reads TGTGCCAGCAGCTTCCCGACTAGCGGGAAGGCAGATACGCAGTATTTT.

The V gene is TRBV11-2, the J gene TRBJ2-3; 8 nucleotides match TRBD2. The ends lost 5 bases at V and 3 bases at J; junction bases unmatched: 10. This CDR3 spans 16 amino acids. Germline V CDR1 and CDR2: SGHAT, FQNNGV. The CDR3 spells CASSTRGAGGTDTQYF. In nucleotides, the CDR3 is TGTGCCAGCAGCACCCGGGGGGCGGGAGGAACAGATACGCAGTATTTT.

As for this clonotype: A read error may explain this, as a much larger clone is one base away. The chain has TRBV6-5 and TRBJ2-5, with TRBD2 identical over 9 bases. Per the germline V gene, CDR1 is MNHEY and CDR2 is SVGAGI. The CDR3 loop spans 12 amino acids. The CDR3 reads CASSLAGETRYF. The CDR3 bases are TGTGCCAGCAGTTTAGCGGGAGAGACCCGGTACTTC.